The subject of this entry is one T cell receptor (beta chain). This clone was counted at least ten times. It lacks a known antigen. The read comes to an end 3 residues before the CDR3 does, leaving the germline J gene to fill in the end. The sample belongs to a study of T cell clonality in common variable immunodeficiency (dated by TCRdb to about 2015). V gives up 2 bases and J gives up 5 bases, and the segment between their germline ends measures 12 bases. Counted from cysteine to phenylalanine, this CDR3 has 15 amino acids. The DNA shown is the part of the CDR3 that was read: 36 bases, in frame from base 1. Looking up the germline V gene yields CDR1 LGHNA and CDR2 YNFKEQ. Most of the CVID patients and most of the healthy controls were of Caucasian heritage. From each donor, about 5 to 8 ml of heparinized peripheral whole blood was collected. Genomic DNA from adults with common variable immune deficiency (CVID) and from healthy adult controls was the source for sequencing TCRbeta CDR3 repertoires. The control group comprised about 22 healthy adult volunteers, about 12 female and approximately 10 male, aged about 23 to 75 years with a mean age of roughly 34. Diluted blood was density-centrifuged over Hypaque 1077 or Ficoll-Paque to isolate peripheral blood mononuclear cells. Genomic DNA was obtained from unsorted mononuclear cells through either Qiagen column purification or a centrifugation-based method.

Equivalent amounts of genomic DNA from CVID and control samples were used as sequencing input. For every sample, a 60 bp segment covering the rearranged TCRbeta CDR3 region was amplified and then sequenced. The immunoSEQ assay, a bias-corrected multiplex PCR combined with high-throughput sequencing, was used to amplify TCRbeta. The authors' pipeline ran thus. Every unique nucleotide sequence counted as a clone and was annotated with V, D and J genes, copy number and frequency. Sequences were labeled productive if in frame, and non-productive if out of frame or containing stop codons. As previously described, Shannon's entropy was used to calculate clonality. Mean CDR3 Kyte-Doolittle hydropathy was derived from the predicted amino acid sequences of productive clones. Using the R hclust function, scaled V gene usage was clustered hierarchically with Manhattan distance and complete linkage. Sharing of clones by CDR3 amino acid sequence was evaluated by resampling 12 repertoires per group over 100 rounds. The repertoires were searched for approximately 70 published EBV-specific TCRbeta sequences and about 240 published CMV-specific TCRbeta sequences. Analysis left out a couple of CVID samples that produced under 10,000 sequences, so 35 to 50 CVID repertoires remained. Sourced from immuneACCESS, this table was stored by TCRdb with only in-frame sequences that have V and J called. A share of the clones is absent; for the studies checked, an unresolved V gene accounts for under half, and the remainder has no known explanation. V and J calls and clone size are as listed in that table; D and trimming were resolved from the DNA. The data for this sample show fewer than 75,000 clones, each detected more than once. Roughly 1.5% of the sample is in the top ten clones.

The research as a whole found: Even though DNA input was the same, control samples had an average of about 89,000 unique sequences each, compared with 30,000 to 40,000 in CVID samples. Compared with healthy controls, CVID subjects showed increased TCRbeta clonality (t-test p = 0.018), a feature most characteristic of about a third of subjects. CVID TCRbeta sequences were reported to have fewer deletions and N-nucleotide insertions and to lack highly modified clones with 13 or more V deletions. Correlations between repertoire features and clinical complications were limited by patient heterogeneity within the CVID cohort. The authors noted that sequencing repertoires of T cell subpopulations would be needed to clarify what caused the increased clonality in CVID. CVID subjects shared fewer TCRbeta clones with each other than healthy controls did (p < 0.0001).

The sequence came from a person between 18 and 75 years old in good health. The sequenced material came from peripheral blood mononuclear cells. The V gene is TRBV4-2 and the J gene is TRBJ2-2, with TRBD2 perhaps the D gene, on 6 matching bases. The CDR3 protein sequence reads: CASSQSGELTGELFF. The DNA read from the CDR3 is TGTGCCAGCAGCCAATCGGGGGAGCTAACCGGGGAG.